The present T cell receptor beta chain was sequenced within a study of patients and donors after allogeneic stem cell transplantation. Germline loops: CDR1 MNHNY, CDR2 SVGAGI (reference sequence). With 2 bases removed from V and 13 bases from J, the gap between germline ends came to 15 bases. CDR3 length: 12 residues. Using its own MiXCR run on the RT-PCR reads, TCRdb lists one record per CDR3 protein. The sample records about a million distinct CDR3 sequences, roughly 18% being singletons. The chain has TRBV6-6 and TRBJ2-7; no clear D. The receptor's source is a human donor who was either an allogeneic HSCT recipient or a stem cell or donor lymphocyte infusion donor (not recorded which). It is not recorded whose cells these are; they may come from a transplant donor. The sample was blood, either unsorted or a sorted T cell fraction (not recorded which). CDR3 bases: TGTGCCAGCAGTTACAACCAGCTTTTCCGCTACTTC. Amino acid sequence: CASSYNQLFRYF.